This entry concerns a single TCR beta chain. The antigen remains unidentified. This sample stems from a study of CD8+ T cells in alopecia areata. The treatment was: oral pan-JAK inhibitor, 5-10 mg twice daily. The germline gives CDR1 SGHDT, CDR2 YYEEEE. The CDR3 has 17 residues. After removal of 3 bases from V and 3 bases from J, the junction contained 14 bases not matched to a gene. General study results and limits: Many expanded lesional clones remained in scalp and blood on tofacitinib.

RNA was isolated and reverse transcribed to cDNA, the sequencing template. Profiling relied on immunoSEQ multiplex PCR, and the TCRdb table lists in-frame clones only, not all of them. The repertoire includes 170,000 or so clones, about 71% of them detected once, and more than 0.7% sits in the top ten. The chain links TRBV5-6 to TRBJ2-7; 8 positions match TRBD1. The sample here was CD4+ T cells sorted from blood, taken at week 4, from a patient treated with tofacitinib. This sequence originates from a human donor with alopecia areata. CDR3 loop: CASSSLYGTGGLYEQYF. For the CDR3, the DNA is TGTGCCAGCAGCTCACTTTACGGAACAGGGGGGCTCTACGAGCAGTACTTC.